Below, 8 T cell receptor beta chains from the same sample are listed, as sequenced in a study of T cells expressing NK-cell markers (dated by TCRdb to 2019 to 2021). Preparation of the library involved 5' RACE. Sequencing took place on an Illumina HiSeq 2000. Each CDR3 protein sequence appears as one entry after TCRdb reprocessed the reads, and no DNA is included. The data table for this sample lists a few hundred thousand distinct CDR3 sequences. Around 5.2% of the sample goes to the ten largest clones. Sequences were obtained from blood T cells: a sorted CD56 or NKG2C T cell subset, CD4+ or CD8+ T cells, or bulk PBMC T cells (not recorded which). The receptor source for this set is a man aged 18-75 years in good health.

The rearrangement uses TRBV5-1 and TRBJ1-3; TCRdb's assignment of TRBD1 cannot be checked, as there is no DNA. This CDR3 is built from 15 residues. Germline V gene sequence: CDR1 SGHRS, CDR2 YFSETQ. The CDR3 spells CASRRDGEIGNTIYF.

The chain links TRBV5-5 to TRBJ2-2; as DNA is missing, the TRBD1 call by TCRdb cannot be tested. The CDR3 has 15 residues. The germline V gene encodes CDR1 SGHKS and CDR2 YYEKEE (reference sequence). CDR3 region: CASRQGAWNTGELFF.

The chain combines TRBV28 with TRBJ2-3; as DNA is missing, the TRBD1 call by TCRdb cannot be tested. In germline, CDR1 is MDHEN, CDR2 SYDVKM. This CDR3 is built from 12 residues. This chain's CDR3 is CASRTGQTMQYF.

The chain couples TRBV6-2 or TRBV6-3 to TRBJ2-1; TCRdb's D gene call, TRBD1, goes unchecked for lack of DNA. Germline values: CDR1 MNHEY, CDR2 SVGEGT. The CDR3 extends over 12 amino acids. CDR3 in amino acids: CASKDRGYEQFF.

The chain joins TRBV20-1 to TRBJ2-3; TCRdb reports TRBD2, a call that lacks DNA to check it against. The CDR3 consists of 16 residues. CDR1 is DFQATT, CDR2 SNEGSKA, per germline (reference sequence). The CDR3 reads CSARGRSGGAGDTQYF.

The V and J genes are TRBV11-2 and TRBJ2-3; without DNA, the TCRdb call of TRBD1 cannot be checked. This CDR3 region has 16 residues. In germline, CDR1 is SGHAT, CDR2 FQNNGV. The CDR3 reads CASSPRGGSPTDTQYF.

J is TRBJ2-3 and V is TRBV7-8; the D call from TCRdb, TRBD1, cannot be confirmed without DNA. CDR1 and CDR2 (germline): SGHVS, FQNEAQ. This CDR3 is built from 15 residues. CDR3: CASSLGGGNTDTQYF.

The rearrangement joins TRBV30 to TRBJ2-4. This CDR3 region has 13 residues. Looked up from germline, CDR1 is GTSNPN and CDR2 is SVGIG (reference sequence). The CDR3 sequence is CAWSGIAKNIQYF.